The rows below give T cell receptor beta chains drawn from one sample of a study of OX40 agonist ivuxolimab in advanced cancers. Generated by immunoSEQ multiplex PCR, the TCRdb table keeps only in-frame clones and is missing some. The profile shows about 60,000 clones, around 93% of them singletons. The source material was CD4+ or CD8+ T cells sorted from blood, sampled in a trial of the OX40 agonist ivuxolimab. The receptors were gathered from an adult with an advanced solid tumor such as melanoma, head and neck, liver or kidney cancer. The CDR3 runs from the conserved cysteine through the conserved F or W. The D gene is left open where the match is weak. Clone size is not always given. Where it is, it says once, few, many or a class for expanded clones.

>TRBV9|few|TRBJ1-1|NA
TGTGCCAGCAGCAGGGGACCGATGAACACTGAAGCTTTCTTT
CASSRGPMNTEAFF
>TRBV9|NA|TRBJ2-1|NA
TGTGCCAGCAGCGTAGGCCCCGGACTTAACCACAATGAGCAGTTCTTC
CASSVGPGLNHNEQFF
>TRBV6-1|NA|TRBJ2-2|NA
TGTGCCAGCAGTTCGGGGGTCAGGGAGCTGTTTTTT
CASSSGVRELFF
>TRBV20-1|NA|TRBJ2-5|NA
TGCAGTGTTCTAGCTGTTCAGACCCAGTACTTC
CSVLAVQTQYF
>TRBV7-3|NA|TRBJ2-3|NA
TGTGCCAGCAGCTTATTTGGGGCTGCCACAGATACGCAGTATTTT
CASSLFGAATDTQYF
>TRBV29-1|NA|TRBJ1-1|NA
TGCAGCGTTGTAATAGGGGTTACTGAAGCTTTCTTT
CSVVIGVTEAFF
>TRBV2|NA|TRBJ1-5|NA
TGTGCCAGCAGTCCAGGGGAGAAGCCCCAGCATTTT
CASSPGEKPQHF
>TRBV7-9|NA|TRBJ1-2|NA
TGTGCCAGCAGCCCCTACCAGTTCCATGGCTACACCTTC
CASSPYQFHGYTF
>TRBV5-4|NA|TRBJ2-3|NA
TGTGCCAGCAGATCGCCGGGCACAGATACGCAGTATTTT
CASRSPGTDTQYF
>TRBV6-6|NA|TRBJ2-7|TRBD2
TGTGCCAGCAGTTTCCGAGGGCTAGCGGGAAAGGGTGAGCAGTACTTC
CASSFRGLAGKGEQYF
>TRBV7-2|NA|TRBJ2-3|NA
TGTGCCAGCAGCTTAGTACATTGGTCTAGAGCGACAGATACGCAGTATTTT
CASSLVHWSRATDTQYF
>TRBV7-2|NA|TRBJ2-7|NA
TGTGCCAGCAGCCTCTCCTTTGGGGCACCTCGGGAGCAGTACTTC
CASSLSFGAPREQYF
>TRBV12-5|NA|TRBJ1-1|NA
TGTGCTAGTGGTTTGGCGCAGGGGTCGAACACTGAAGCTTTCTTT
CASGLAQGSNTEAFF
>TRBV18|NA|TRBJ1-2|NA
TGTGCCAGCTCACCCACGCCTCAGGGCGGATATGGCTACACCTTC
CASSPTPQGGYGYTF
>TRBV11-2|few|TRBJ1-1|TRBD1
TGTGCCAGCAGCACCGTGACAGGGGTGGGTTTCTTT
CASSTVTGVGFF
>TRBV30|NA|TRBJ1-2|NA
TGTGCCTGGAGGGGGACGGACGGAACCTATGGCTACACCTTC
CAWRGTDGTYGYTF
>TRBV27|NA|TRBJ2-1|NA
TGTGCCAGCAGTTTTTGGTCCGGAGGGAATTACAATGAGCAGTTCTTC
CASSFWSGGNYNEQFF
>TRBV28|NA|TRBJ2-7|TRBD1
TGTGCCAGCAGTTCCTGGGACAGGGGGCCCTACGAGCAGTACTTC
CASSSWDRGPYEQYF
>TRBV5-1|once|TRBJ2-5|NA
TGCGCCAGCAGCAGGGGAGAGGCACCAGAGACCCAGTACTTC
CASSRGEAPETQYF
>TRBV19|NA|TRBJ2-7|TRBD1
TGTGCCAAAGTACGGGACAGGGCGTACGAGCAGTACTTC
CAKVRDRAYEQYF
>TRBV7-9|NA|TRBJ2-3|TRBD2
TGTGCCAGCAGCAAGACTAGCGGGGGGGCAGATACGCAGTATTTT
CASSKTSGGADTQYF
>TRBV5-1|NA|TRBJ2-7|TRBD2
TGCGCCAGCAGCCGCACGGGAGGAACTTACGAGCAGTACTTC
CASSRTGGTYEQYF
>TRBV7-6|NA|TRBJ2-1|NA
TGTGCCAACAGCTTAGGGCCCGAAGAGCAGTTCTTC
CANSLGPEEQFF
>TRBV6-6|NA|TRBJ1-1|TRBD1
TGTGCCAGCAGTCCACAGGGGGTAGGCGTCACTGAAGCTTTCTTT
CASSPQGVGVTEAFF
>TRBV7-2|NA|TRBJ2-2|TRBD2
TGTGCCAGCAGTCGAGTACTAGCCCAAGTGGGCGGGAGGACCGGGGAGCTGTTTTTT
CASSRVLAQVGGRTGELFF
>TRBV19|NA|TRBJ1-3|NA
TGTGCCAGTAGAACCTCAACCCTCTCGGGAAACACCATATATTTT
CASRTSTLSGNTIYF
>TRBV6-1|NA|TRBJ1-5|TRBD1
TGTGCCAGCAGTGAGACAGGGAATTGGCAGCCCCAGCATTTT
CASSETGNWQPQHF
>TRBV5-5|NA|TRBJ2-7|TRBD1
TGTGCCAGCAGCAGGACAGGTGGGGTATACGAGCAGTACTTC
CASSRTGGVYEQYF
>TRBV5-1|NA|TRBJ1-1|TRBD1
TGCGCCAGCAGCTTAAGTACAGGGGTTATGAACACTGAAGCTTTCTTT
CASSLSTGVMNTEAFF
>TRBV5-1|NA|TRBJ2-7|NA
TGCGCCAGCAGCTCGGAGCACGGAGAGGCTTACGAGCAGTACTTC
CASSSEHGEAYEQYF
>TRBV7-9|NA|TRBJ1-1|NA
TGTGCCAGCAGCTTAATCACAGACACTGAAGCTTTCTTT
CASSLITDTEAFF
>TRBV30|NA|TRBJ1-2|NA
TGTGCCTGGACCGTAGGGGGGAACGGCTACACCTTC
CAWTVGGNGYTF
>TRBV27|NA|TRBJ1-1|NA
TGTGCCAGCAGTTTCGGACGAGAGGGCACTGAAGCTTTCTTT
CASSFGREGTEAFF
>TRBV5-1|NA|TRBJ2-6|NA
TGCGCCAGCAGCCTGGAGGGGGCCTCTGGGGCCAACGTCCTGACTTTC
CASSLEGASGANVLTF
>TRBV13|NA|TRBJ2-3|TRBD1
TGTGCCAGCAGCGACAGGGGGGTAGATACGCAGTATTTT
CASSDRGVDTQYF
>TRBV19|once|TRBJ2-1|TRBD1
TGTGCCAGTAGTAACCGGGACAGGGGGCTCGGTGAGCAGTTCTTC
CASSNRDRGLGEQFF
>TRBV15|NA|TRBJ2-1|NA
TGTGCCACCAGCAGAGATCCCGGGAAATACAATGAGCAGTTCTTC
CATSRDPGKYNEQFF
>TRBV25-1|NA|TRBJ1-6|TRBD1
TGTGCCAGCAGTGGGACAGGGGCAGGATCACCCCTCCACTTT
CASSGTGAGSPLHF
>TRBV7-2|NA|TRBJ2-7|TRBD1
TGTGCCAGCAGTCCGACCCTTGGACAGGGGCCCGAGCAGTACTTC
CASSPTLGQGPEQYF
>TRBV28|NA|TRBJ1-5|NA
TGTGCCAGCAGTTCGGGGGGTCATCAGCCCCAGCATTTT
CASSSGGHQPQHF
>TRBV30|NA|TRBJ2-7|NA
TGTGCCTGGAGTCCGGACGTCTACGAGCAGTACTTC
CAWSPDVYEQYF
>TRBV10-2|NA|TRBJ1-1|NA
TGCGCCAGCAGTGAATGGGATACGAACACTGAAGCTTTCTTT
CASSEWDTNTEAFF
>TRBV5-1|few|TRBJ2-2|TRBD2
TGCGCCAGCAGCTTGGCTGCGGGGGGCAACACCGGGGAGCTGTTTTTT
CASSLAAGGNTGELFF
>TRBV6-5|NA|TRBJ1-5|NA
TGTGCCAGCAGTCGCCTGGGGAGGGGGGATCAGCCCCAGCATTTT
CASSRLGRGDQPQHF
>TRBV6-9|NA|TRBJ1-3|NA
TGTGCCAGCAGCGAACCAGACAGGAAGAGATCTGGAAACACCATATATTTT
CASSEPDRKRSGNTIYF